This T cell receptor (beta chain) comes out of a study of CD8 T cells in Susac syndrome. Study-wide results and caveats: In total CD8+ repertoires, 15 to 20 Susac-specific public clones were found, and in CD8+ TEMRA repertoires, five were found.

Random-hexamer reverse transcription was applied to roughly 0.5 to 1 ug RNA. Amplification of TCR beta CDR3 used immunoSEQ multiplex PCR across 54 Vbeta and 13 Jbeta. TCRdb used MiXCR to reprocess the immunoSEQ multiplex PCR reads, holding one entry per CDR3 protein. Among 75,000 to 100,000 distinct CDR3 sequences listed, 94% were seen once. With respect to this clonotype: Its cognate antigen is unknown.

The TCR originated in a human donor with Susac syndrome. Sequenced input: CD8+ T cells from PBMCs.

In DNA form, the CDR3 reads TGTGCCAGCAGCCTACCGGACACCGGGGAGCTGTTTTTT. Amino acids: CASSLPDTGELFF. The genes are TRBV12-3 or TRBV12-4 and TRBJ2-2; D is ambiguous. The CDR3 has 13 residues. The germline V and J ends were trimmed by 6 bases and 3 bases, with 8 bases remaining between them.